These 22 T cell receptor beta chains were sequenced from one sample in a study of T cells in narcolepsy. Measured with immunoSEQ multiplex PCR; TCRdb has only the in-frame clones, and not every one. The sample has around 30,000 clones, over 65% seen once. Sequenced material: memory (CD45RA-) CD4+ T cells from blood. The receptors were sampled from a human donor in good health.

The gene calls are TRBV5-4 and TRBJ2-1; D remains unclear. The germline CDR1 and CDR2 sequences are SGHNT and YYREEE (reference sequence). V lost 6 bases, J lost 4 bases, and 8 bases lay in between. This CDR3 has 12 amino acids. CDR3 nucleotides: TGTGCCAGCACCTACGATTACAATGAGCAGTTCTTC. It yields the protein CASTYDYNEQFF.

The chain links TRBV28 to TRBJ2-3; D perhaps matches TRBD2 (5 bases). This CDR3 has 17 residues. From germline, CDR1 is MDHEN and CDR2 SYDVKM. V dropped 1 base and J dropped 0 bases, with 14 bases sitting between them. CDR3 bases: TGTGCCAGCAGTTTATCAACTAGTTCCTCTAGCACAGATACGCAGTATTTT. This encodes CASSLSTSSSSTDTQYF.

The gene calls are TRBV2 and TRBJ2-6; D remains ambiguous. The V end was cut by 6 bases, the J end by 0 bases, with 9 bases between. Germline V gives CDR1 SNHLY, CDR2 FYNNEI. The CDR3 totals 15 residues. The chain's CDR3 is CASRAESSGANVLTF. CDR3 DNA: TGTGCCAGCAGAGCAGAGAGCTCTGGGGCCAACGTCCTGACTTTC. The entire variable domain, with the rest obtained from reference TRBV2 and TRBJ2-6, is as follows: EPEVTQTPSHQVTQMGQEVILRCVPISNHLYFYWYRQILGQKVEFLVSFYNNEISEKSEIFDDQFSVERPDGSNFTLKIRSTKLEDSAMYFCASRAESSGANVLTFGAGSRLTVL.

V usage is TRBV6-6 and J usage is TRBJ1-5; TRBD1 matches 9 bases. This CDR3 is built from 16 residues. Germline-derived CDR1 and CDR2 are MNHNY and SVGAGI (reference sequence). V gave up 6 bases and J gave up 7 bases; unmatched junction bases: 13. The CDR3 here is CASSLSTGGREQPQHF. CDR3 nucleotides: TGTGCCAGCAGCCTTTCAACAGGGGGCAGGGAGCAGCCCCAGCATTTT.

V gene TRBV7-9 combines with J gene TRBJ2-7; 9 bases are shared with TRBD1. The CDR3 length is 12 residues. Unmatched junction bases numbered 2, after V lost 5 bases and J lost 6 bases. The germline V gene encodes CDR1 SEHNR and CDR2 FQNEAQ (reference sequence). The CDR3 DNA sequence: TGTGCCAGCAGCAAGACAGGGGGCGAGCAGTACTTC. Translated, it gives CASSKTGGEQYF.

The V and J genes are TRBV12-5 and TRBJ1-2; D might be TRBD1 (6 bases). The CDR3 covers 14 residues. V was clipped by 4 bases and J by 4 bases, with 13 bases between them. Germline CDR1 and CDR2: LGHNT and FRNRAP. CDR3 amino acids: CASGSTGFVYGYTF. The CDR3 DNA is TGTGCTAGTGGTTCCACAGGGTTCGTCTATGGCTACACCTTC. Variable domain in full (rest from reference TRBV12-5 and TRBJ1-2): DARVTQTPRHKVTEMGQEVTMRCQPILGHNTVFWYRQTMMQGLELLAYFRNRAPLDDSGMPKDRFSAEMPDATLATLKIQPSEPRDSAVYFCASGSTGFVYGYTFGSGTRLTVV.

The V and J genes are TRBV5-1 and TRBJ1-4; 11 bases line up with TRBD1. Per germline, CDR1 SGHRS and CDR2 YFSETQ. J lost 7 bases, V lost 4 bases, and 6 bases had no gene match. The CDR3 runs to 15 residues. The CDR3 spells CASSPRTGGFEKLFF. CDR3 DNA sequence: TGCGCCAGCAGCCCTAGGACAGGGGGCTTTGAAAAACTGTTTTTT.

The chain employs TRBV27 and TRBJ1-2; 10 positions agree with TRBD1. This CDR3 is 18 amino acids long. Trimming took 3 bases from V and 7 from J; bases not matched to a gene: 17. Germline CDR1 and CDR2: MNHEY and SMNVEV (reference sequence). CDR3 protein: CASSFGTGDARGWGGYTF. The CDR3 DNA follows: TGTGCCAGCAGTTTTGGGACAGGGGACGCCCGAGGTTGGGGTGGCTACACCTTC.

CDR3 residues: CASRRTGATDTQYF. The CDR3 coding sequence is TGTGCCAGCAGAAGGACAGGAGCCACAGATACGCAGTATTTT. The chain recombines TRBV2 with TRBJ2-3; 7 bases are shared with TRBD1. The V and J ends lost 6 bases and 2 bases, in that order; junction bases with no gene match: 5. Germline V gives CDR1 SNHLY, CDR2 FYNNEI. The CDR3 is 14 residues long.

This clone was found a few times. The CDR3 sequence: CASMLVNYGYTF. The CDR3 nucleotides read TGTGCCAGCATGTTAGTTAACTATGGCTACACCTTC. The chain recombines TRBV2 with TRBJ1-2; D gene ambiguous. Trimming left V 7 bases short and J 1 base short, with 7 bases between. From germline, CDR1 is SNHLY and CDR2 FYNNEI. This CDR3 is built from 12 residues.

V and J are TRBV25-1 and TRBJ1-2; maybe TRBD1 (6 bases). The CDR3 length is 13 residues. Germline CDR1 is MGHDK and CDR2 is SYGVNS. V lost 6 bases, J lost 2 bases, and 10 bases lay in between. The CDR3 is CASRGGRNYGYTF. DNA of the CDR3: TGTGCCAGCAGAGGGGGGCGGAACTATGGCTACACCTTC.

The CDR3 spells CAITKTSGGTTSTNEQFF. The CDR3 coding sequence is TGTGCCATCACCAAGACTAGCGGGGGGACTACTTCTACAAATGAGCAGTTCTTC. The V call is TRBV10-3, the J call TRBJ2-1; 13 bases are shared with TRBD2. The V segment lost 7 bases and the J segment 7 bases; nucleotides outside the gene matches: 16. CDR3 length equals 18 residues. CDR1 and CDR2 (germline): ENHRY, SYGVKD.

CDR3 DNA: TGTGCCAGCAGCTCCCTTGGGGGCGCGGAAAGTGGCTACACCTTC. Amino acids: CASSSLGGAESGYTF. This sequence joins TRBV5-4 and TRBJ1-2; D perhaps matches TRBD1 (6 bases). The germline CDR1 and CDR2 sequences are SGHNT and YYREEE (reference sequence). V was shortened by 3 bases and J by 7 bases, with 19 bases between the two germline ends. The CDR3 extends over 15 amino acids.

The V gene is TRBV14, the J gene TRBJ2-5; 10 nucleotides align to TRBD2. Germline CDR1 and CDR2: SGHDN and FVKESK. The CDR3 sequence is 17 residues long. Losses at the gene ends were 4 bases for V and 4 bases for J; bases not matched to a gene: 12. The CDR3 loop is CASSPGLSSGSRETQYF. In DNA form, the CDR3 reads TGTGCCAGCAGCCCGGGCCTTTCTAGCGGGAGCCGAGAGACCCAGTACTTC.

This clone was seen a handful of times. The chain joins TRBV5-6 to TRBJ2-1; D is undetermined. V was clipped by 0 bases and J by 5 bases, with 3 bases between them. Germline CDR1 SGHDT, CDR2 YYEEEE. This CDR3 is built from 12 residues. The CDR3 is CASSLVNNEQFF. The CDR3 DNA follows: TGTGCCAGCAGCTTGGTTAACAATGAGCAGTTCTTC. Using reference TRBV5-6 and TRBJ2-1 for the parts outside the CDR3, the full variable domain is DAGVTQSPTHLIKTRGQQVTLRCSPKSGHDTVSWYQQALGQGPQFIFQYYEEEERQRGNFPDRFSGHQFPNYSSELNVNALLLGDSALYLCASSLVNNEQFFGPGTRLTVL.

The rearrangement links TRBV2 to TRBJ2-1; D is unresolved. CDR1 SNHLY and CDR2 FYNNEI come from the germline V gene. V shed 4 bases and J shed 2 bases, with 9 bases lying between them. This CDR3 is built from 14 residues. This CDR3 reads CASSGGSAYNEQFF. The CDR3 bases are TGTGCCAGCAGTGGAGGCTCCGCCTACAATGAGCAGTTCTTC.

The chain couples TRBV18 to TRBJ1-5; no reliable D call. The CDR3 is made up of 14 amino acids. V was clipped by 2 bases and J by 1 base, with 6 bases between them. Germline loops: CDR1 KGHSH, CDR2 LQKENI. CDR3 bases: TGTGCCAGCTCACCATCGGACAGCAATCAGCCCCAGCATTTT. Translated: CASSPSDSNQPQHF.

The chain combines TRBV6-1 with TRBJ2-1; 11 positions agree with TRBD2. Germline CDR1 and CDR2: MNHNS and SASEGT. This CDR3 spans 15 amino acids. Trimming cost V 2 bases and J 6 bases; bases outside gene matches: 3. The CDR3 sequence: CASSEFSGGANEQFF. The DNA of the CDR3 is TGTGCCAGCAGTGAATTTAGCGGGGGGGCCAATGAGCAGTTCTTC.

V gene TRBV7-8 combines with J gene TRBJ1-2; D is unresolved. The V gene's germline CDR1 is SGHVS and CDR2 FQNEAQ. The CDR3 has 13 residues. Trimming stripped 1 base from V and 7 bases from J, with 10 bases between. CDR3 region: CASSLVEESGYTF. CDR3 sequence (DNA): TGTGCCAGCAGCTTAGTAGAAGAGAGTGGCTACACCTTC.

This sequence joins TRBV6-1 and TRBJ2-3, with D uncertain. This CDR3 comprises 13 residues. Trimming took 4 bases from V and 0 from J, leaving 5 bases between them. The germline V gene encodes CDR1 MNHNS and CDR2 SASEGT. CDR3 DNA: TGTGCCAGCAGTGTAACTAGCACAGATACGCAGTATTTT. Translated, it gives CASSVTSTDTQYF.

This rearrangement joins TRBV29-1 to TRBJ2-3; TRBD2 is a possible D gene (5 bases). Germline V gene lookup returns CDR1 SQVTM and CDR2 ANQGSEA. The ends were cut back, 1 base at V and 3 bases at J, with 8 bases in the middle. The CDR3 has 13 residues. In DNA form, the CDR3 reads TGCAGCGTTGAAGTGGCGGGTACAGATACGCAGTATTTT. Its protein is CSVEVAGTDTQYF.

The gene calls are TRBV7-8 and TRBJ1-1; 8 nucleotides line up with TRBD1. The CDR3 runs to 14 residues. J was trimmed by 5 bases and V by 6 bases; bases with no gene match: 8. Germline CDR1 reads SGHVS; CDR2 reads FQNEAQ. The chain's CDR3 is CASSRDRGWTEAFF. The CDR3 DNA reads TGTGCCAGCAGTCGTGACAGGGGTTGGACTGAAGCTTTCTTT.